Shown below are 32 T cell receptor beta chains from a single sample sequenced in a study of post-analysis software for immune sequencing data. General observations from the study: In patients, a few TRBV segments were more frequent than in controls, with TRBV5-6, TRBV5-1 and TRBV20-1 among them.

Researchers reported that TCR beta cDNA libraries carried unique molecular identifiers. TCRdb analysed the PCR reads with MiXCR anew, one entry per CDR3 protein. The sample consists of about 560,000 distinct CDR3 sequences, 44% of them appearing once. These receptors lack a known antigen. Sequencing used blood. The receptors were gathered from a girl aged 10 to 17 with multiple sclerosis.

This clonotype was detected only a few times. The chain recombines TRBV20-1 with TRBJ1-2; D unresolved. V lost 2 bases to trimming and J lost 6 bases, with 7 bases between them. Germline V gene lookup returns CDR1 DFQATT and CDR2 SNEGSKA (reference sequence). This CDR3 spans 11 amino acids. As DNA, the CDR3 is TGCAGTGCTAGATTGAGGGATGGCTACACCTTC. This gives the protein CSARLRDGYTF.

V and J are TRBV2 and TRBJ2-5, with a tentative D call TRBD1 (6 bases). The CDR3 has 11 amino acids. V lost 6 bases and J 7 bases, leaving 9 bases between the germline ends. Germline CDR1 SNHLY, CDR2 FYNNEI. DNA for the CDR3: TGTGCCAGCAGAGAGACAGGGACCCAGTACTTC. This translates into CASRETGTQYF.

The V gene is TRBV7-2, the J gene TRBJ2-7; 8 bases fit TRBD2. The CDR3 covers 15 residues. J gave up 6 bases and V 0 bases, and 7 bases lay outside the gene matches. Germline V gene sequence: CDR1 SGHTA, CDR2 FQGNSA. The CDR3 protein is CASSLAPGLGGEQYF. The CDR3 nucleotides are TGTGCCAGCAGCTTAGCGCCGGGACTAGGGGGCGAGCAGTACTTC.

J is TRBJ2-1 and V is TRBV6-5; 10 bases map to TRBD2. The V segment lost 8 bases and the J segment 9 bases; nucleotides outside the gene matches: 10. Germline CDR1 reads MNHEY; CDR2 reads SVGAGI. CDR3 length: 14 amino acids. The CDR3 is CASRQERGGLEQFF. In DNA form, the CDR3 reads TGTGCCAGCCGGCAGGAGCGGGGGGGCCTTGAGCAGTTCTTC.

The rearrangement joins TRBV4-1 to TRBJ2-1, with 14 bases aligning to TRBD2. The CDR3 extends over 16 amino acids. Looked up from germline, CDR1 is MGHRA and CDR2 is YSYEKL. Trimming cost V 7 bases and J 6 bases; bases outside gene matches: 8. CDR3 sequence (DNA): TGCGCCAGCATGGGGTCCGGGACTAGCGGGAGCAATGAGCAGTTCTTC. Its translation is CASMGSGTSGSNEQFF.

In its sample, this clonotype was seen many times. The genes are TRBV12-3 or TRBV12-4 and TRBJ2-7, with 7 bases that match TRBD2. V lost 8 bases, J lost 0 bases, and 1 base stayed unmatched. This CDR3 region has 12 residues. CDR3 protein: CASGEGSYEQYF. CDR3 nucleotides: TGTGCCAGCGGGGAGGGCTCCTACGAGCAGTACTTC.

The chain uses TRBV7-8 and TRBJ2-5; no definite D call. This CDR3 spans 13 amino acids. The V and J ends lost 5 bases and 7 bases respectively, with 14 bases between them. CDR1 and CDR2 from the germline V gene are SGHVS and FQNEAQ. In DNA form, the CDR3 reads TGTGCCAGCAGCAACCTCGGACCCGTGACCCAGTACTTC. Translating it yields CASSNLGPVTQYF.

A few counts support this clonotype. The chain uses TRBV12-3 or TRBV12-4 and TRBJ2-7, with a possible D match to TRBD2 (6 bases). The CDR3 loop spans 17 amino acids. V lost 3 bases and J lost 4, with 22 bases in between. This CDR3 reads CASSFYGRATSPYEQYF. The CDR3 DNA reads TGTGCCAGCAGTTTCTACGGGAGAGCAACCTCACCGTACGAGCAGTACTTC.

This sequence joins TRBV2 and TRBJ1-5, with TRBD1 matching over 9 bases. J was trimmed by 5 bases and V by 6 bases; bases with no gene match: 8. Germline-derived CDR1 and CDR2 are SNHLY and FYNNEI. The CDR3 spans 15 residues. CDR3 DNA: TGTGCCAGCAGGGCCGGGACAGGGAACTATCAGCCCCAGCATTTT. It is translated as CASRAGTGNYQPQHF.

This clonotype occurred a few times. The J gene is TRBJ1-2, the V gene TRBV20-1, with a tentative D call TRBD1 (5 bases). V was clipped by 3 bases and J by 3 bases, with 17 bases between them. Germline-derived CDR1 and CDR2 are DFQATT and SNEGSKA (reference sequence). This CDR3 has 15 amino acids. CDR3 nucleotides: TGCAGTGCTAGCCCCTGGGAACTCAGGGACTATGGCTACACCTTC. It specifies CSASPWELRDYGYTF.

This clonotype was seen only once. The chain couples TRBV12-3 or TRBV12-4 to TRBJ2-5, with 8 nucleotides matching TRBD1. The J segment lost 1 base and the V segment lost 6 bases, leaving 7 bases of the junction unmatched. The CDR3 has 15 amino acids. The CDR3 here is CASSPGQGPQETQYF. CDR3 DNA: TGTGCCAGCAGCCCAGGACAGGGACCCCAAGAGACCCAGTACTTC.

CDR3 bases: TGTGCCAGCAGTTTACTAAACCTCTACAATGAGCAGTTCTTC. Translating it yields CASSLLNLYNEQFF. This chain links TRBV27 with TRBJ2-1, with unresolved D. From germline, CDR1 is MNHEY and CDR2 SMNVEV (reference sequence). This CDR3 contains 14 residues. Trimming removed 2 bases at V and 3 bases at J, with 8 bases between.

The rearrangement joins TRBV12-3 or TRBV12-4 to TRBJ1-2, with 8 nucleotides matching TRBD1. The CDR3 totals 16 residues. Trimming took 6 bases from V and 1 from J; bases not matched to a gene: 10. CDR3 amino acids: CASSRQGALRNYGYTF. CDR3 DNA sequence: TGTGCCAGCAGCCGGCAGGGGGCGCTTCGTAACTATGGCTACACCTTC.

The chain is built from TRBV30 and TRBJ2-7, with 11 bases that match TRBD1. The V gene end was trimmed by 5 bases and the J gene end by 3 bases; junction bases not matched to a gene: 6. The CDR3 has 14 amino acids. Germline CDR1 is GTSNPN and CDR2 is SVGIG (reference sequence). CDR3 sequence: CAWSPGTGGYEQYF. For the CDR3, the DNA is TGTGCCTGGTCCCCCGGGACAGGGGGCTACGAGCAGTACTTC.

The rearrangement uses TRBV5-1 and TRBJ1-1; no definite D call. This CDR3 spans 13 amino acids. CDR1 is SGHRS, CDR2 YFSETQ, per germline. The V end lost 3 bases, the J end lost 6 bases, and 12 bases lay between the germline ends. The CDR3 sequence: CASSWEGVAEAFF. The CDR3, as DNA: TGCGCCAGCAGCTGGGAGGGAGTCGCTGAAGCTTTCTTT.

CDR3 sequence: CASSPNKGEDTQYF. The CDR3 nucleotides read TGCGCCAGCAGCCCCAACAAGGGGGAAGATACGCAGTATTTT. The V gene is TRBV5-1, the J gene TRBJ2-3; a weak D match, TRBD1 (6 bases). This CDR3 has 14 residues. The ends were cut back, 4 bases at V and 5 bases at J, with 14 bases in the middle. The germline CDR1 and CDR2 sequences are SGHRS and YFSETQ.

In the case of this clonotype: Its ends do not fully match the called genes, so a read error is possible. V usage is TRBV5-1 and J usage is TRBJ1-2; weak D call: TRBD1 (5 bases). Germline V lookup: CDR1 SGHRS, CDR2 YFSETQ. This CDR3 comprises 15 residues. CDR3 bases: TGCGCCAGCAGTTGGGGCGGAGAAGCTAACCATGGCTACACCTTC. The encoded protein is CASSWGGEANHGYTF.

Only a few counts were recorded for this clonotype. This may come from a read error, since a much larger clone is one base off. The CDR3 nucleotides read TGTGCCAGCAGCTCATCGGGACTCACCTACAATGGGCAGTTCTTC. This encodes CASSSSGLTYNGQFF. This chain joins TRBV7-9 and TRBJ2-1, with D possibly matching TRBD2 (6 bases). Germline V gene lookup returns CDR1 SEHNR and CDR2 FQNEAQ (reference sequence). This CDR3 contains 15 residues.

The chain joins TRBV7-9 to TRBJ1-2; D remains unclear. V lost 5 bases, J lost 4 bases, and 11 bases lay in between. Germline CDR1 SEHNR, CDR2 FQNEAQ (reference sequence). This CDR3 contains 13 residues. CDR3 coding DNA: TGTGCCAGCAGCCCCGCGGTCTTCTATGGCTACACCTTC. Protein product: CASSPAVFYGYTF.

The chain employs TRBV3-1 and TRBJ1-2; D is perhaps TRBD1 (5 bases). Trimming stripped 4 bases from V and 4 bases from J, with 16 bases between. Germline-derived CDR1 and CDR2 are LGHDT and YNNKEL (reference sequence). The CDR3 contains 15 residues. The CDR3 loop is CASSRRDRLIYGYTF. Written as DNA, the CDR3 is TGTGCCAGCAGCCGCCGGGACCGTCTAATCTATGGCTACACCTTC.

This clonotype has more than one count but fewer than ten. The V and J genes are TRBV12-3 or TRBV12-4 and TRBJ1-5, with 8 bases fitting TRBD1. After removal of 5 bases from V and 6 bases from J, the junction contained 6 bases not matched to a gene. CDR3 length: 14 residues. The CDR3: CASSIRQGSQPQHF. The CDR3 DNA is TGTGCCAGCAGTATCAGACAGGGGAGTCAGCCCCAGCATTTT.

V usage is TRBV12-5 and J usage is TRBJ2-1; TRBD1 might be the D (6 bases). Germline-derived CDR1 and CDR2 are LGHNT and FRNRAP. Trimming removed 0 bases at V and 3 bases at J, with 15 bases between. The CDR3 spans 17 residues. The CDR3 region has the DNA TGTGCTAGTGGTTTGGTACTTGGAAGAGGGGGCTACAATGAGCAGTTCTTC. It specifies CASGLVLGRGGYNEQFF.

This clonotype appeared a single time. The genes are TRBV12-3 or TRBV12-4 and TRBJ1-2; 10 bases agree with TRBD1. The CDR3 contains 15 residues. J lost 2 bases, V lost 7 bases, and 7 bases had no gene match. This chain's CDR3 is CASTFRQGANYGYTF. In DNA form, the CDR3 reads TGTGCCAGCACCTTTAGACAGGGGGCGAACTATGGCTACACCTTC.

This chain joins TRBV20-1 and TRBJ1-2; TRBD1 might be the D (5 bases). CDR1 is DFQATT and CDR2 is SNEGSKA in the germline V gene (reference sequence). The CDR3 has 11 amino acids. V dropped 7 bases and J dropped 6 bases, with 12 bases sitting between them. The CDR3 here is CSVGAGDGYTF. The CDR3 bases are TGCAGTGTTGGGGCGGGGGATGGCTACACCTTC.

V usage is TRBV12-3 or TRBV12-4 and J usage is TRBJ2-4; D is unresolved. This CDR3 contains 14 residues. Trimming shortened V by 6 bases and J by 7 bases, and 16 bases separated the two germline ends. The CDR3 DNA is TGTGCCAGCAGCCAAAATGGGCCCCAGAACATTCAGTACTTC. Protein: CASSQNGPQNIQYF.

The CDR3 DNA reads as TGCAGCGTTGTGTGGTCAAGCTCCTACGAGCAGTACTTC. As protein: CSVVWSSSYEQYF. The chain links TRBV29-1 to TRBJ2-7; no clear D gene. This CDR3 is 13 amino acids long. Per germline, CDR1 SQVTM and CDR2 ANQGSEA. Deletions cut 4 bases from V and 0 bases from J, with 10 bases between.

This clonotype was seen more than once but under ten times. The chain links TRBV29-1 to TRBJ1-1; D gene unclear. The CDR3 consists of 15 residues. The V gene lost 6 bases and the J gene lost 4 bases, with 21 bases spanning the gap. Germline loops: CDR1 SQVTM, CDR2 ANQGSEA. The CDR3 here is CSVQYEGTKRTEAFF. The CDR3 DNA is TGCAGCGTCCAATATGAGGGCACGAAACGCACTGAAGCTTTCTTT.

The chain is built from TRBV6-6 and TRBJ2-4; D is possibly TRBD1 (5 bases). The better agreement between TRBJ2-7 and the DNA end casts doubt on the J call. This CDR3 is 15 amino acids long. Germline V gives CDR1 MNHNY, CDR2 SVGAGI (reference sequence). The CDR3 DNA sequence: TGTGCCAGCAGTTATGACGACGACAGAGCCTACGAGCAGTACTTC. This codes for CASSYDDDRAYEQYF.

The rearrangement joins TRBV20-1 to TRBJ2-5; D perhaps matches TRBD2 (7 bases). V shed 4 bases and J shed 0 bases, with 18 bases lying between them. Germline-derived CDR1 and CDR2 are DFQATT and SNEGSKA (reference sequence). The CDR3 is made up of 16 amino acids. This CDR3 reads CSATPGNGGHQETQYF. The DNA of the CDR3 is TGCAGTGCTACACCCGGAAACGGGGGGCACCAAGAGACCCAGTACTTC.

This clonotype was seen a few times. This chain links TRBV10-3 with TRBJ2-7; D is undetermined. The CDR3 has 16 residues. Germline loops: CDR1 ENHRY, CDR2 SYGVKD. V shed 4 bases and J shed 2 bases, with 18 bases lying between them. The CDR3 region is CAISVAGAELTYEQYF. For the CDR3, the DNA is TGTGCCATCAGTGTGGCAGGTGCCGAACTAACCTACGAGCAGTACTTC.

There are a few counts of this clonotype. The rearrangement uses TRBV5-1 and TRBJ1-1; weak D call: TRBD1 (5 bases). This CDR3 region has 15 residues. Trimming took 6 bases from V and 3 from J, leaving 18 bases between them. Germline V lookup: CDR1 SGHRS, CDR2 YFSETQ. The CDR3 reads CASIESHLGDTEAFF. In nucleotides, the CDR3 is TGCGCCAGCATAGAATCGCATCTGGGGGACACTGAAGCTTTCTTT.

The CDR3 protein is CSAGSGSTDTQYF. The CDR3 DNA reads as TGCAGCGCTGGATCGGGTAGCACAGATACGCAGTATTTT. The chain has TRBV29-1 and TRBJ2-3; D remains unclear. The ends were cut back, 7 bases at V and 0 bases at J, with 11 bases in the middle. The CDR3 runs 13 residues. Germline lookup yields CDR1 SQVTM and CDR2 ANQGSEA.